The TCR beta chain described here comes from a study of T cell clonotyping in hematopoietic cell transplantation (dated by TCRdb to 2020 to 2022). Background on the whole study: A total of 130 or so blood samples were gathered in the study from 35 consecutive transplant recipients along with their related donors. Recruitment of patients ran from September 2015 to January 2017, and follow-up continued until late 2020 or until death.

The research as a whole found: The sample size was limited, and CD4 and CD8 repertoire contributions could not be separated because cells were not sorted. After transplant, TCR diversity in recipients dropped, and pathologically expanded clonotypes increased progressively from day 30 to day 180. Donor and pretransplant recipient Inverse Simpson Index values predicted broader posttransplant TCR repertoire diversity. Overlap with donor repertoires was found for only a small fraction of recipient repertoires, with over 95% found to appear de novo at the given depth.

Blood samples for TCR beta sequencing were provided by related transplant donors. Using Nuclei Lysis Solution, genomic DNA was extracted from unfractionated peripheral blood mononuclear cells that were either fresh or cryopreserved. To note about this clone: Its antigen specificity is not known. Per-base qualities were not stored, and no clone one base away is much larger.

The immunoSEQ assay, a bias-controlled multiplex PCR with V- and J-specific primers, was used to amplify TCR beta CDR3 regions from genomic DNA. A proprietary barcode and Illumina adapter sequences were added to the CDR3 amplicons in a second PCR step. An Illumina MiSeq instrument was used to sequence the CDR3 libraries. From the authors' description of their analysis: Export and quality control were performed with immunoSEQ Analyzer 3.0, and downstream analyses were performed with R Bioconductor and Immunarch. Only productive rearrangements within the normalized downsampled data set were used in the calculation of repertoire metrics. In the normalized cohort, clonotypes with more than 5 templates were defined as pathologically expanded. Repertoire diversity was measured with the Inverse Simpson Index. The non-normalized data set was used for CMV-specificity analyses so that all clonotypes could be captured. TCRdb took this table from immuneACCESS and kept in-frame rearrangements with V and J called. Such tables lack part of the clones; where checked against another copy, unresolved V genes explain under half of the gap, and the rest is unexplained. The V and J calls and the clone size are those of that table, but D and trimming were determined from the DNA. This sample gives over 35,000 clones in total; 80% to 90% of them show up just once. Just under 2% of the sample lies in the top ten.

Trimming at the junction amounts to 3 bases on V and 2 bases on J, and the germline ends lie 8 bases apart. According to the germline V gene, CDR1 reads SGHVS and CDR2 reads FQNEAQ. The CDR3 starts with the cysteine, ends with the phenylalanine, and has 13 residues. The DNA shown is the 39-base CDR3, in frame from base 1. Sequencing was performed on peripheral blood mononuclear cells. This TCR came from a middle-aged woman in good health. Some clones in this sample may be carry-over from other donors' samples. The chain is encoded by TRBV7-8 joined to TRBJ2-7; a tentative D match to TRBD1 spans 6 bases. In nucleotide form, the sequence is TGTGCCAGCAGCTTCCAGGGGACCTACGAGCAGTACTTC. Its protein is CASSFQGTYEQYF. With the rest looked up from the reference TRBV7-8 and TRBJ2-7 genes rather than sequenced, the full variable domain is GAGVSQSPRYKVAKRGQDVALRCDPISGHVSLFWYQQALGQGPEFLTYFQNEAQLDKSGLPSDRFFAERPEGSVSTLKIQRTQQEDSAVYLCASSFQGTYEQYFGPGTRLTVT.